The source of this T cell receptor (beta chain) is a study of OX40 agonist ivuxolimab in advanced cancers. Study at large: The study reported partial responses in three patients: one hepatocellular carcinoma, two cutaneous melanoma.

To note about this clone: What it recognizes is unknown.

TCRdb's copy holds only in-frame clones and misses some; the assay was immunoSEQ multiplex PCR. The sample has 55,000 to 75,000 clones, more than 65% seen once. Study-wide points: Low normalized T-cell clonal expansion was also seen in some nonresponders.

Germline assignment: CDR1 MNHEY and CDR2 SVGAGI. The CDR3 spans 13 residues. V lost 8 bases and J 0 bases, leaving 10 bases between the germline ends. The rearrangement links TRBV6-5 to TRBJ1-1, with TRBD1 as a possible D gene (5 bases). Here the sequenced sample was CD4+ or CD8+ T cells sorted from blood, taken in a trial of the OX40 agonist ivuxolimab. The source of this sequence is an adult with an advanced solid tumor such as melanoma, head and neck, liver or kidney cancer. The chain's CDR3 is CASPGHLNTEAFF. Written as DNA, the CDR3 is TGTGCCAGCCCAGGACACTTGAACACTGAAGCTTTCTTT.